This TCR beta chain emerged from a study of blood T cell repertoires in COVID-19. The wider study: Spain, Italy and the United States supplied samples that represented acute and convalescent COVID-19. T cells, B-cell-depleted T cells, or PBMCs provided the cDNA or gDNA that served as material.

Followed longitudinally, the Seattle patients had been enrolled during active infection. The germline gives CDR1 SGHNT, CDR2 YYREEE (reference sequence). There are 14 residues in the CDR3. Trimming left V 0 bases short and J 2 bases short, with 8 bases between. Authors' methods: Amplification from reference gene primers served as the basis for estimated nucleated cell counts. The assay was immunoSEQ multiplex PCR, and TCRdb's table has in-frame clones only and misses some. The V and J calls and clone size are taken from that table; D and trimming were inferred from the DNA. The table includes about 64,000 clones, 88% detected once.

The source material was peripheral blood. The receptor was isolated from an older woman with COVID-19, enrolled during active disease. The V call is TRBV5-4, the J call TRBJ2-5, with D tentatively TRBD1 (6 bases). The CDR3: CASSLGTDQETQYF. The CDR3 region has the DNA TGTGCCAGCAGCTTGGGGACAGATCAAGAGACCCAGTACTTC.